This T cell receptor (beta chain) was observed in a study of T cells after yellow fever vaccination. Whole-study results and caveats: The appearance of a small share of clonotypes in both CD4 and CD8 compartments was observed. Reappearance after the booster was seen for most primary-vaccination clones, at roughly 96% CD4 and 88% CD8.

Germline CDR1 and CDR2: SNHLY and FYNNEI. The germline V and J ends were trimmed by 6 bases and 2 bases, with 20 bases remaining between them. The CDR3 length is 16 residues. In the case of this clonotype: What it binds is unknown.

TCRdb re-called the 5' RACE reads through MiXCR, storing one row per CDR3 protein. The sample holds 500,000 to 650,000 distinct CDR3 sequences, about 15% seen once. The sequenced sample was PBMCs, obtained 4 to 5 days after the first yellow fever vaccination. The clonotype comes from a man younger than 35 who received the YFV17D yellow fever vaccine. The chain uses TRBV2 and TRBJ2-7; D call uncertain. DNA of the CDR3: TGTGCCAGCAGAGCCCCCGGAGAGGTCGTAACCTACGAGCAGTACGTC. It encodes CASRAPGEVVTYEQYV.